What follows describes a single T cell receptor (beta chain). Its antigen is still unknown. These data belong to a study of T cell repertoires in cytomegalovirus infection. Study outcomes and limitations: HLA-C-restricted, CMV-specific TCR beta clonotypes were dominant ex vivo.

CDR3 size: 15 residues. The V and J ends lost 5 bases and 4 bases respectively, with 17 bases between them. TCRdb re-analysed the reads in MiXCR, keeping a single row per CDR3 protein. This sample has 900,000 to 950,000 distinct CDR3 sequences, with about a third found just once. This sequence was found in a human donor in good health (CMV status not recorded). Some clones in this sample may be carry-over from other donors' samples. Sample: cultured CD8+ T cells from PBMCs, taken from culture after CMV antigen stimulation. The genes are TRBV12-3 or TRBV12-4 and TRBJ1-2, with D uncertain. The CDR3 DNA reads TGTGCCAGCAGTGGGAAACACATCCTTTCCTATGGCTACACCTTC. This codes for CASSGKHILSYGYTF.